These 8 T cell receptor beta chains were all obtained from the same sample, sequenced in a study of identical twins. TCRdb reprocessed the 5' RACE reads with MiXCR, giving one entry per CDR3 protein. Among 270,000 or so distinct CDR3 sequences listed, around 8.8% were seen once. This same sample was also part of a study on yellow fever vaccine responses in identical twins.

Sequenced: CD8+ T cells sorted from blood. The receptors here all came from a woman younger than 30 in good health.

The table lists this clonotype with a count of one. The chain employs TRBV3-1 and TRBJ2-3; TRBD1 might be the D (5 bases). Trimming shortened V by 0 bases and J by 2 bases, and 9 bases separated the two germline ends. Germline V CDR1 and CDR2: LGHDT, YNNKEL (reference sequence). The CDR3 is made up of 15 amino acids. The CDR3 coding sequence is TGTGCCAGCAGCCAAGACCAGGACAACACAGATACGCAGTATTTT. It yields the protein CASSQDQDNTDTQYF.

In this sample, this clonotype turned up many times. V usage is TRBV10-3 and J usage is TRBJ2-7, with 8 bases matching TRBD2. CDR3 length: 12 residues. V lost 6 bases, J lost 5 bases, and 3 bases stayed unmatched. CDR1 and CDR2 from the germline V gene are ENHRY and SYGVKD. CDR3 protein: CAIRGLADEQYF. The CDR3 nucleotides read TGTGCCATCAGAGGACTAGCAGACGAGCAGTACTTC.

This clonotype was seen only a few times. The chain recombines TRBV28 with TRBJ1-2; 8 positions match TRBD1. There are 14 residues in the CDR3. Losses at the gene ends were 3 bases for V and 6 bases for J; bases not matched to a gene: 6. Germline V gene data show CDR1 as MDHEN and CDR2 as SYDVKM. CDR3: CASSFSGQGNGYTF. CDR3 DNA sequence: TGTGCCAGCAGTTTTTCCGGACAGGGAAATGGCTACACCTTC.

This clonotype has a count of ten or more. The chain has TRBV20-1 and TRBJ1-2, with 9 bases lining up with TRBD1. Looked up from germline, CDR1 is DFQATT and CDR2 is SNEGSKA (reference sequence). V shed 6 bases and J 4 bases; nucleotides not matched to a gene: 9. The CDR3 is made up of 14 amino acids. CDR3 sequence: CSASGQGMIYGYTF. As DNA, the CDR3 is TGCAGTGCCTCGGGACAGGGCATGATCTATGGCTACACCTTC.

V gene TRBV19 combines with J gene TRBJ2-7; 12 bases align to TRBD2. Germline CDR1 reads LNHDA; CDR2 reads SQIVND (reference sequence). The V gene end was trimmed by 5 bases and the J gene end by 6 bases; junction bases not matched to a gene: 17. The CDR3 is 18 residues long. Written as DNA, the CDR3 is TGTGCCAGTAGTTTGAGACTAGCGGGAGAGGGAGCCCCGGGCGAGCAGTACTTC. It encodes CASSLRLAGEGAPGEQYF.

This clonotype was seen a few times. This chain links TRBV20-1 with TRBJ2-7; 7 nucleotides match TRBD1. Germline trimming cut 4 bases from V and 0 bases from J; bases unmatched to any gene: 9. This CDR3 is 15 amino acids long. CDR1 is DFQATT and CDR2 is SNEGSKA in the germline V gene (reference sequence). As DNA, the CDR3 is TGCAGTGCTACCCTGATAGCAGGGGGCTCCTACGAGCAGTACTTC. Translating gives CSATLIAGGSYEQYF.

Note on this clonotype: The CDR3 ends on some other residue instead of the conserved phenylalanine or tryptophan, so this is likely a read error. This sequence joins TRBV7-9 and TRBJ2-1, with D possibly matching TRBD1 (6 bases). The V end was cut by 1 base, the J end by 5 bases, with 9 bases between. The V gene's germline CDR1 is SEHNR and CDR2 FQNEAQ (reference sequence). This CDR3 has 14 residues. The CDR3 sequence is CASSLVAGDNEQFL. CDR3 DNA sequence: TGTGCCAGCAGCTTAGTGGCAGGGGACAATGAGCAGTTCCTC.

The chain's CDR3 is CASSPTWETQYF. In DNA, the CDR3 is TGTGCCAGCAGCCCTACATGGGAGACCCAGTACTTC. The genes are TRBV14 and TRBJ2-5; D unclear. The germline CDR1 and CDR2 sequences are SGHDN and FVKESK. The CDR3 is 12 residues long. Trimming removed 4 bases at V and 5 bases at J, with 8 bases between. Based on the CDR3 plus reference TRBV14 and TRBJ2-5, the full variable domain is EAGVTQFPSHSVIEKGQTVTLRCDPISGHDNLYWYRRVMGKEIKFLLHFVKESKQDESGMPNNRFLAERTGGTYSTLKVQPAELEDSGVYFCASSPTWETQYFGPGTRLLVL.